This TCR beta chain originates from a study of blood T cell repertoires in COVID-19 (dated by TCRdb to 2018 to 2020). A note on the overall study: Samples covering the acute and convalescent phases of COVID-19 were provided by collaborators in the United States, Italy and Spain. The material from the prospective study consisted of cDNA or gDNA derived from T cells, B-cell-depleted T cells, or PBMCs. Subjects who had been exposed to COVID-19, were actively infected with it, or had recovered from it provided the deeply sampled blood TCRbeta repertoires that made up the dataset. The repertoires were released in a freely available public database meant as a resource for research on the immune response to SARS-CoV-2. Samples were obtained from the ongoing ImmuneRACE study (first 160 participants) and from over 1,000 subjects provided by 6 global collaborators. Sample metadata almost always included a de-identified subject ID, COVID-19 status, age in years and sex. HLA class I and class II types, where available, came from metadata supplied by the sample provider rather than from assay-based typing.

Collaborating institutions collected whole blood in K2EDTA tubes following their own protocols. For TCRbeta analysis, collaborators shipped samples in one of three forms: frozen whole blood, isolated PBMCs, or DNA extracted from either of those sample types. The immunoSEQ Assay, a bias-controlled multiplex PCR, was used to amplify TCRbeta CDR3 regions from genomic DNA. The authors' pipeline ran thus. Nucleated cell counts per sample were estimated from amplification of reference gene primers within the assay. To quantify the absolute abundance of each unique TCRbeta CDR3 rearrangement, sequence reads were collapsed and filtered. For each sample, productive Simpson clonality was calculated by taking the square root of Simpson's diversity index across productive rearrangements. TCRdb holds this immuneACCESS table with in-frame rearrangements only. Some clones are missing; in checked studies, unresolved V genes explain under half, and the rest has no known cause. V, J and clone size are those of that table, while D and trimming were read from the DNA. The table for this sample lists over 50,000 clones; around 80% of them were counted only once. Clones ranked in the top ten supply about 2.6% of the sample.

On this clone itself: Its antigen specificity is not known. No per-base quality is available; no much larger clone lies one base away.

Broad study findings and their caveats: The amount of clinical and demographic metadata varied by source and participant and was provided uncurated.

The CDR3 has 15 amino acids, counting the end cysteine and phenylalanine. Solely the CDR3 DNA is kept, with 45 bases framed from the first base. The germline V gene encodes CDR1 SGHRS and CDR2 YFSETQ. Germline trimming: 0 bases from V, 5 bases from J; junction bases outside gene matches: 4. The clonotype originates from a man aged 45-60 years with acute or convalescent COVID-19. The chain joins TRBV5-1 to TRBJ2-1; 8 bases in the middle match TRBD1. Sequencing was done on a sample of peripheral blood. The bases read TGCGCCAGCAGCTTGGGACAGGGGAGACACAATGAGCAGTTCTTC. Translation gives CASSLGQGRHNEQFF.